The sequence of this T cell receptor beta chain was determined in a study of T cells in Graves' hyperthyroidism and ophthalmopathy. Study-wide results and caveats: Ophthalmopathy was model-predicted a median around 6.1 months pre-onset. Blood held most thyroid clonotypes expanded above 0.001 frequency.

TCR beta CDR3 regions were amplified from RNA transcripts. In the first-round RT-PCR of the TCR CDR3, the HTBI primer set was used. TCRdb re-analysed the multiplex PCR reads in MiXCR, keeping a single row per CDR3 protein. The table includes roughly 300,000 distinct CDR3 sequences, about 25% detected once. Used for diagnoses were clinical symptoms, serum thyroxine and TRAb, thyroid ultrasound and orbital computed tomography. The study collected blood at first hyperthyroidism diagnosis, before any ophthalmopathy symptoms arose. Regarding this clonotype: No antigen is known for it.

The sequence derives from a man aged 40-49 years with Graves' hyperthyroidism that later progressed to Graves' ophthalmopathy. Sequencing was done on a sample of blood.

The CDR3 coding sequence is TGTGCTAGTGGCCCCGAGGACGGAGAGACCCAGTACTTC. This translates into CASGPEDGETQYF. J is TRBJ2-5 and V is TRBV12-5; no firm D call. The germline V gene has CDR1 LGHNT and CDR2 FRNRAP. V lost 6 bases and J 4 bases, leaving 12 bases between the germline ends. The CDR3 has 13 residues.